This TCR beta chain was recorded in a study of T cell repertoires in cytomegalovirus infection. On the study more broadly: Use of recently identified HLA-C-restricted and well-studied HLA-B-restricted CMV epitopes was part of the study. Public TCR beta signatures marked donors with CMV infection and the matching HLA. Broader study findings: Cumulative frequency of public TCR beta families picked out carriers of CMV plus the relevant HLA. Clonotypes of TCR beta that were HLA-C-restricted and CMV-specific dominated the ex vivo response.

This CDR3 contains 15 residues. V was cut by 3 bases and J by 3 bases, with 13 bases left in between. Germline V lookup: CDR1 SGDLS, CDR2 YYNGEE. TCRdb redid the calling of the reads with MiXCR, one entry per CDR3 protein. Of about 100,000 distinct CDR3 sequences listed, around 45% were seen once; the top ten hold less than 80%. A single count supports this clonotype. Its antigen remains unidentified. The specimen comprised CD8+ T cells from cultured PBMCs, sampled from culture after CMV antigen stimulation. The chain uses TRBV9 and TRBJ2-1, with a possible D match to TRBD2 (6 bases). This sequence originates from a human donor in good health (CMV status not recorded). Some clones in this sample may be carry-over from other donors' samples. The DNA for the CDR3 is TGTGCCAGCAGCGAGGGCGGGGTCAACTACAATGAGCAGTTCTTC. It encodes CASSEGGVNYNEQFF.